The T cell receptor (beta chain) under discussion was sequenced for a study of cytomegalovirus exposure and HLA in healthy donors. The overall study: Findings of an earlier analysis included 90 million to 120 million unique TCR beta sequences from 190 million or so T cells. Study-wide points: A later analysis reportedly found fewer N-insertions in an Asian-associated ancestry cluster than the roughly 670-donor mean. Apparent HLA restriction characterized most CMV-associated TCR beta chains in a later analysis. The authors later linked a missense DCLRE1C variant to TCR beta V- and J-gene trimming.

The PCR was carried out with 60 Vbeta primers and 13 Jbeta primers. Data came from immunoSEQ multiplex PCR; TCRdb stores just in-frame clones and leaves some out. The table records over 30,000 clones, about nine tenths of them present only once. Deletions cut 3 bases from V and 2 bases from J, with 7 bases between. The CDR3 sequence is 13 residues long. Germline CDR1 and CDR2: ENHRY and SYGVKD. A word on this clone: Its antigen is not identified.

Sequencing used PBMCs. This TCR was recovered from a woman in her thirties or forties in good health and CMV-seropositive. This chain links TRBV10-3 with TRBJ1-1, with no clear D. The CDR3 DNA reads TGTGCCATCAGTGAACAGATCAACACTGAAGCTTTCTTT. This gives the protein CAISEQINTEAFF.